Presented here are 20 T cell receptor beta chains from one specimen sequenced in a study of a mutant IDH1 vaccine in newly diagnosed glioma. Sequenced by immunoSEQ multiplex PCR; TCRdb stores in-frame clones only, minus some. Among roughly 30,000 clones, 70% to 85% were seen once, and the ten largest hold 24%. Their cognate antigens are unknown. Time point: week 5, during vaccination. The vaccine gave 300 ug of a 20-mer mutant IDH1 peptide subcutaneously per dose. The sequencing used PBMCs, collected from a glioma patient whose treatment included an IDH1 peptide vaccine. The source of these receptors is a man younger than 40 with glioma.

The chain employs TRBV4-3 and TRBJ1-6, with TRBD1 as a possible D gene (5 bases). This CDR3 spans 15 amino acids. The germline V gene has CDR1 LGHNA and CDR2 YSLEER. Trimming took off 2 bases at V and 8 bases at J, with 13 bases between the two ends. The CDR3 region is CASSQYGGSDSPLHF. CDR3 bases: TGCGCCAGCAGCCAATACGGGGGGAGTGATTCACCCCTCCACTTT.

This sequence joins TRBV5-4 and TRBJ2-7; no firm D call. The V end was cut by 2 bases, the J end by 1 base, with 10 bases between. Germline V CDR1 and CDR2: SGHNT, YYREEE (reference sequence). CDR3 length equals 14 residues. This CDR3 is CASSLKELSYEQYF. CDR3 bases: TGTGCCAGCAGCTTAAAGGAGCTTTCCTACGAGCAGTACTTC.

This clone showed up just a few times. The CDR3 coding sequence is TGTGCCTGGAGTGTACGAGGATTTCGGGATCAGCCCCAGCATTTT. Translating it yields CAWSVRGFRDQPQHF. The chain joins TRBV30 to TRBJ1-5; D ambiguous. The CDR3 runs to 15 residues. Germline-derived CDR1 and CDR2 are GTSNPN and SVGIG (reference sequence). V lost 0 bases and J 5 bases, leaving 14 bases between the germline ends.

The CDR3 sequence: CASSSREGREDTQYF. DNA for the CDR3: TGTGCCAGCAGTTCCCGAGAGGGGAGGGAAGATACGCAGTATTTT. The rearrangement links TRBV27 to TRBJ2-3; 7 positions match TRBD2. This CDR3 has 15 residues. The trim removed 4 bases at V and 5 bases at J, leaving 9 bases unmatched. Germline lookup yields CDR1 MNHEY and CDR2 SMNVEV (reference sequence).

The J gene is TRBJ2-7, the V gene TRBV18; 10 bases fit TRBD1. There are 14 residues in the CDR3. Germline trimming cut 2 bases from V and 3 bases from J; bases unmatched to any gene: 1. The germline gives CDR1 KGHSH, CDR2 LQKENI. The CDR3 spells CASSPGDRGYEQYF. The CDR3 coding sequence is TGTGCCAGCTCACCAGGGGACAGGGGCTACGAGCAGTACTTC.

V and J are TRBV6-5 and TRBJ1-6, with 11 nucleotides matching TRBD1. Per the germline V gene, CDR1 is MNHEY and CDR2 is SVGAGI. Trimming took 6 bases from V and 9 from J; bases not matched to a gene: 7. The CDR3 is 15 residues long. The CDR3 sequence: CASSRGQGGSSPLHF. The CDR3 DNA sequence: TGTGCCAGCAGCAGGGGACAGGGGGGCAGTTCACCCCTCCACTTT.

The chain has TRBV2 and TRBJ2-7; a weak D match, TRBD2 (6 bases). The V and J ends lost 6 bases and 6 bases respectively, with 15 bases between them. The CDR3 spans 13 residues. Germline V CDR1 and CDR2: SNHLY, FYNNEI. DNA of the CDR3: TGTGCCAGCAGGGAAACGCGGGACGGCGAGCAGTACTTC. This sequence encodes CASRETRDGEQYF.

The chain has TRBV27 and TRBJ2-1; 10 bases align to TRBD2. J was trimmed by 9 bases and V by 3 bases; bases with no gene match: 2. Germline V gives CDR1 MNHEY, CDR2 SMNVEV (reference sequence). The CDR3 consists of 13 residues. The DNA for the CDR3 is TGTGCCAGCAGTTTGGAGCGGGAGGGTGAGCAGTTCTTC. It codes for CASSLEREGEQFF.

V usage is TRBV19 and J usage is TRBJ2-2; D perhaps matches TRBD1 (5 bases). The CDR3 totals 13 residues. Trimming removed 8 bases from V and 2 bases from J, with 9 bases in between. Germline V CDR1 and CDR2: LNHDA, SQIVND (reference sequence). The CDR3 nucleotides are TGTGCCAGTCTCGACAGAAACACCGGGGAGCTGTTTTTT. Its protein product is CASLDRNTGELFF.

This rearrangement joins TRBV28 to TRBJ1-2; no firm D call. The germline gives CDR1 MDHEN, CDR2 SYDVKM. This CDR3 has 13 amino acids. The germline V and J ends were trimmed by 5 bases and 4 bases, with 11 bases remaining between them. CDR3 DNA sequence: TGTGCCAGCAGTCCCCCGCTCGGCTATGGCTACACCTTC. This gives the protein CASSPPLGYGYTF.

The V and J genes are TRBV25-1 and TRBJ1-1; unclear D gene. V was clipped by 3 bases and J by 3 bases, with 5 bases between them. This CDR3 is 12 amino acids long. Per the germline V gene, CDR1 is MGHDK and CDR2 is SYGVNS. CDR3 amino acids: CASSDPYTEAFF. CDR3 sequence (DNA): TGTGCCAGCAGTGACCCCTACACTGAAGCTTTCTTT.

In this sample, this clone turned up a few times. The V and J genes are TRBV5-1 and TRBJ1-1; 10 bases agree with TRBD1. The CDR3 is 17 residues long. Germline V gives CDR1 SGHRS, CDR2 YFSETQ. The J segment lost 4 bases and the V segment lost 4 bases, leaving 13 bases of the junction unmatched. CDR3 residues: CASSPLRQGAGRTEAFF. CDR3 nucleotides: TGCGCCAGCAGCCCGCTAAGACAGGGGGCTGGTCGCACTGAAGCTTTCTTT.

This chain connects TRBV4-3 to TRBJ2-7, with TRBD1 matching 8 bases. CDR3 length: 19 residues. CDR1 is LGHNA, CDR2 YSLEER, per germline. The V segment lost 1 base and the J segment 2 bases; nucleotides outside the gene matches: 16. CDR3 coding DNA: TGCGCCAGCAGCCAAGTGTGGGCCAGGGGCCAGGGGGCACCCTACGAGCAGTACTTC. This gives the protein CASSQVWARGQGAPYEQYF.

The V and J genes are TRBV4-1 and TRBJ1-2, with 7 nucleotides matching TRBD1. Germline V gives CDR1 MGHRA, CDR2 YSYEKL. V was clipped by 2 bases and J by 0 bases; unmatched bases: 12. This CDR3 is 18 amino acids long. CDR3 nucleotide sequence: TGCGCCAGCAGCCAACTCCTCGGACAGGCGATAACTAACTATGGCTACACCTTC. Translating it yields CASSQLLGQAITNYGYTF.

Here the CDR3 reads CATGGDNSGNTIYF. CDR3 DNA sequence: TGTGCCACCGGGGGAGACAACTCTGGAAACACCATATATTTT. The chain links TRBV15 to TRBJ1-3; D might be TRBD1 (5 bases). Germline lookup yields CDR1 LNHNV and CDR2 YYDKDF (reference sequence). The ends were cut back, 8 bases at V and 0 bases at J, with 11 bases in the middle. The CDR3 has 14 amino acids.

The chain carries TRBV29-1 and TRBJ2-3; D possibly corresponds to TRBD1 (6 bases). CDR3 length equals 15 residues. V lost 2 bases and J lost 1, with 13 bases in between. Germline values: CDR1 SQVTM, CDR2 ANQGSEA. CDR3 sequence: CSVERGFGGTDTQYF. CDR3 DNA: TGCAGCGTTGAAAGGGGGTTCGGCGGCACAGATACGCAGTATTTT.

The chain employs TRBV5-1 and TRBJ1-4; the match to TRBD1 covers 7 bases. Looked up from germline, CDR1 is SGHRS and CDR2 is YFSETQ. This CDR3 comprises 16 residues. J lost 0 bases, V lost 3 bases, and 5 bases had no gene match. CDR3 bases: TGCGCCAGCAGCTCAGGGGGTGGGGCAACTAATGAAAAACTGTTTTTT. The encoded protein is CASSSGGGATNEKLFF.

The CDR3, as DNA: TGTGCCTGGCTACAGGGCGGAAACACCATATATTTT. It codes for CAWLQGGNTIYF. The chain links TRBV30 to TRBJ1-3; D is perhaps TRBD1 (6 bases). Germline CDR1 GTSNPN, CDR2 SVGIG (reference sequence). CDR3 length equals 12 residues. The V end was cut by 5 bases, the J end by 4 bases, with 9 bases between.

This clone has a handful of counts. The chain carries TRBV15 and TRBJ1-1; tentatively, D is TRBD1 (6 bases). The germline V and J ends were trimmed by 8 bases and 5 bases, with 9 bases remaining between them. This CDR3 has 11 amino acids. Germline CDR1 LNHNV, CDR2 YYDKDF (reference sequence). CDR3 nucleotide sequence: TGTGCCACCCGAAGGGGGACTGAAGCTTTCTTT. Protein: CATRRGTEAFF.

V is TRBV11-3 and J is TRBJ2-3; TRBD1 matches at 8 bases. CDR1 is SGHNT, CDR2 YENEEA, per germline. Unmatched junction bases numbered 4, after V lost 0 bases and J lost 5 bases. This CDR3 spans 15 amino acids. The CDR3 spells CASSLDQGAIDTQYF. The CDR3 DNA sequence: TGTGCCAGCAGCTTAGATCAGGGGGCGATAGATACGCAGTATTTT.